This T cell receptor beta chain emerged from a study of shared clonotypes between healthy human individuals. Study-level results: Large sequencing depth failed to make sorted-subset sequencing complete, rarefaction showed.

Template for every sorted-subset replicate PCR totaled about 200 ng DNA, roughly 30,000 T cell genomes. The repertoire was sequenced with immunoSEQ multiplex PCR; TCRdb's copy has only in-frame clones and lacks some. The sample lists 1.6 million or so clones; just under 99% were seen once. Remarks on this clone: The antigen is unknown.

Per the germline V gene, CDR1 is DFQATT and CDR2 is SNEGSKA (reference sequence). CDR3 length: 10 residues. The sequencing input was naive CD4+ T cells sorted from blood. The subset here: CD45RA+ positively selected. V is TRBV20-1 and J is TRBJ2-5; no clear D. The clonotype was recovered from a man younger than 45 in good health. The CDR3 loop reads CSPTGETQYF. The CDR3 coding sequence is TGCAGCCCCACGGGCGAGACCCAGTACTTC.